This T cell receptor (beta chain) was captured by sequencing in a study of vaccination and CD4 T cells after COVID-19. Study-wide background: Investigators drew the post-COVID samples a median roughly 99 days after diagnosis, with a range of 35 to 161.

The treatment is: approximately 10-day PBMC culture with coronavirus spike peptide pools or control peptides (ViraFEST assay). The assay that was used to sequence DNA from cultured CD4+ T cells was the Oncomine TCR Beta short-read assay. TCRdb redid the calling of the PCR reads with MiXCR, one entry per CDR3 protein. Counted here are approximately 13,000 distinct CDR3 sequences, about 60% occurring once; the ten biggest clones make up more than 5%. About this clonotype itself: Its antigen is unknown.

V lost 6 bases and J 0 bases, leaving 11 bases between the germline ends. Germline-derived CDR1 and CDR2 are SGHAT and FQNNGV. This CDR3 contains 14 residues. V and J are TRBV11-2 and TRBJ1-1; perhaps TRBD1 as D (6 bases). Sample: CD4+ T cells from blood, cultured in vitro. The receptor was isolated from a human donor who had recovered from COVID-19. The CDR3 spells CASRLQGLNTEAFF. The DNA of the CDR3 is TGTGCCAGCAGGTTACAGGGATTGAACACTGAAGCTTTCTTT.